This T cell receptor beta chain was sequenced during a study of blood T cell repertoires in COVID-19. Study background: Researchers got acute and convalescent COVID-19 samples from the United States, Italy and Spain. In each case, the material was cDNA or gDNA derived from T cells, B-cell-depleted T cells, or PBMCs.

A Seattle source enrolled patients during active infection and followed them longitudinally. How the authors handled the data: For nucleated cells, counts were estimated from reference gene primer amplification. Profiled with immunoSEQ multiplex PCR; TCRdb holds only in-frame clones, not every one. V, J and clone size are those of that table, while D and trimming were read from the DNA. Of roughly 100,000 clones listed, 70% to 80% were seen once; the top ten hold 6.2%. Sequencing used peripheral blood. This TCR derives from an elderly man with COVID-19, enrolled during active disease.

The CDR3 nucleotides are TGTGCCACCAGCAGTAGCAGGGTCTACAGGGGACCGGGTTCACCCCTCCACTTT. Protein product: CATSSSRVYRGPGSPLHF. This sequence joins TRBV15 and TRBJ1-6; 7 positions match TRBD1. Germline assignment: CDR1 LNHNV and CDR2 YYDKDF (reference sequence). J lost 9 bases, V lost 3 bases, and 17 bases had no gene match. This CDR3 is built from 18 residues.